This entry features one T cell receptor (beta chain) sequence. Its matching antigen is unknown. Other DNA sequences in this specimen translate into the identical CDR3. This record belongs to a study of beta chain features in type 1 diabetes. Whole-study results and caveats: People with Type 1 diabetes carried modestly yet significantly shorter TCRB CDR3s in all four CD4+ subsets.

CD45RO/CCR7/CD25/CD127/CD95/CD27 sorting isolated CD4+ naive, central memory, regulatory and stem cell-like memory cells. Every isolated RNA sample was fully reverse transcribed, so sequencing captured expressed TCRB transcripts. Some clones are missing from TCRdb's copy, which holds only in-frame ones; the method was immunoSEQ multiplex PCR. The sample lists 810,000 or so clones, roughly a sixth occurring once. Material: naive CD4+ T cells from blood. The receptor was derived from a woman between 18 and 29 years old in good health.

The DNA for the CDR3 is TGTGCCAGCAGCTTAGCGTCCAGCTACGAGCAGTACTTC. As protein: CASSLASSYEQYF. This sequence joins TRBV7-9 and TRBJ2-7, with D unclear. Germline values: CDR1 SEHNR, CDR2 FQNEAQ (reference sequence). This CDR3 comprises 13 residues. V was trimmed by 0 bases and J by 3 bases, leaving 6 bases between them.